The 27 T cell receptor beta chains below were found in one sample sequenced in a study of T cell repertoires in cytomegalovirus infection. TCRdb reprocessed the reads with MiXCR, giving one entry per CDR3 protein. The data contain 700,000 to 900,000 distinct CDR3 sequences, almost 30% of them seen just once; the ten biggest clones take up approximately 14%. Antigens for these TCRs are unknown. The material sequenced was cultured CD8+ T cells from PBMCs, taken from culture after CMV antigen stimulation. The receptors come from a human donor in good health (CMV status not recorded). Some clones in this sample may be carry-over from other donors' samples.

This clonotype appeared a few times. The V call is TRBV4-3, the J call TRBJ2-7, with 8 bases lining up with TRBD2. Losses at the gene ends were 0 bases for V and 2 bases for J; bases not matched to a gene: 6. The CDR3 has 16 amino acids. In germline, CDR1 is LGHNA, CDR2 YSLEER. In DNA, the CDR3 is TGCGCCAGCAGCCAAGATAGGGCGGGGGGAACCTACGAGCAGTACTTC. Its protein is CASSQDRAGGTYEQYF.

The CDR3 DNA reads TGTGCCAGCAGCCCGACCCCCCCTACAGGGCTTTTGAAGACCCAGTACTTC. This codes for CASSPTPPTGLLKTQYF. The chain combines TRBV6-2 or TRBV6-3 with TRBJ2-5; tentatively, D is TRBD1 (6 bases). The germline V gene has CDR1 MNHEY and CDR2 SVGEGT. V lost 6 bases and J lost 6, with 26 bases in between. This CDR3 comprises 17 residues.

This clonotype appeared a few times. The CDR3 protein is CASSPQTASTDTQYF. In DNA form, the CDR3 reads TGTGCCAGCAGCCCCCAGACAGCTAGCACAGATACGCAGTATTTT. The genes are TRBV7-9 and TRBJ2-3; D perhaps matches TRBD1 (5 bases). The V gene lost 5 bases and the J gene lost 0 bases, with 12 bases spanning the gap. CDR3 length: 15 amino acids. The germline V gene encodes CDR1 SEHNR and CDR2 FQNEAQ (reference sequence).

The chain combines TRBV6-5 with TRBJ2-1; weak D call: TRBD1 (6 bases). This CDR3 has 13 residues. V lost 2 bases, J lost 7 bases, and 9 bases lay in between. Germline V lookup: CDR1 MNHEY, CDR2 SVGAGI. The CDR3 coding sequence is TGTGCCAGCAGTTACATCCAGGGGAATGAGCAGTTCTTC. Protein: CASSYIQGNEQFF.

This clonotype was seen just once. The V call is TRBV20-1, the J call TRBJ1-5; 8 bases fit TRBD1. The CDR3 contains 17 residues. Germline CDR1 is DFQATT and CDR2 is SNEGSKA (reference sequence). With V trimmed by 2 bases and J by 2 bases, 11 bases remained unmatched. CDR3 DNA sequence: TGCAGTGCTAGATCACAGGGGGGCATTTATGGCAATCAGCCCCAGCATTTT. Its translation: CSARSQGGIYGNQPQHF.

V is TRBV27 and J is TRBJ1-2; D ambiguous. CDR3 length: 16 residues. CDR1 is MNHEY and CDR2 is SMNVEV in the germline V gene (reference sequence). Between the trimmed V and J ends, which lost 7 bases and 2 bases, there was a span of 20 bases. The CDR3 DNA sequence: TGTGCCAGCACCCCTGGAGGATTGGACGGCAACTATGGCTACACCTTC. It translates to CASTPGGLDGNYGYTF.

V gene TRBV12-3 or TRBV12-4 combines with J gene TRBJ1-3; no clear D. V was pared by 7 bases and J by 0 bases, with 13 bases between. The CDR3 is 15 residues long. CDR3 sequence (DNA): TGTGCCAGCAAAATATACGATCGCTCTGGAAACACCATATATTTT. It is translated as CASKIYDRSGNTIYF.

The V gene is TRBV2, the J gene TRBJ1-5; 8 positions agree with TRBD1. Germline loops: CDR1 SNHLY, CDR2 FYNNEI. CDR3 size: 16 residues. V lost 6 bases to trimming and J lost 5 bases; unmatched junction nucleotides: 12. The CDR3 bases are TGTGCCAGCAGAGACGTTTACAGGGGGGACGATCAGCCCCAGCATTTT. Amino acids: CASRDVYRGDDQPQHF.

This clonotype turned up a few times. The chain employs TRBV11-2 and TRBJ2-5, with 7 bases aligning to TRBD1. The germline gives CDR1 SGHAT, CDR2 FQNNGV. CDR3 size: 14 residues. Trimming at V came to 2 bases and at J to 7 bases, leaving 7 bases not matched to a gene. Here the CDR3 DNA reads TGTGCCAGCAGCTTACCCGGGACAGTCGGGACCCAGTACTTC. This sequence encodes CASSLPGTVGTQYF.

This clonotype has at least ten counts. CDR3 sequence: CASSLKGGTGELFF. CDR3 sequence (DNA): TGTGCCAGCAGCTTGAAAGGCGGGACCGGGGAGCTGTTTTTT. This chain connects TRBV7-8 to TRBJ2-2; D perhaps matches TRBD2 (5 bases). This CDR3 has 14 residues. With 3 bases removed from V and 5 bases from J, the gap between germline ends came to 10 bases. From germline, CDR1 is SGHVS and CDR2 FQNEAQ.

The J gene is TRBJ2-1, the V gene TRBV20-1, with 8 positions matching TRBD1. The CDR3 contains 18 residues. V lost 1 base and J lost 0; bases outside the gene matches: 11. The V gene's germline CDR1 is DFQATT and CDR2 SNEGSKA (reference sequence). The CDR3 loop reads CSARAPPRDRSSYNEQFF. The CDR3 nucleotides read TGCAGTGCTAGAGCCCCCCCCCGGGACAGGAGCTCCTACAATGAGCAGTTCTTC.

The chain couples TRBV6-5 to TRBJ1-1; 9 bases agree with TRBD1. Germline lookup yields CDR1 MNHEY and CDR2 SVGAGI. V lost 1 base and J lost 3; bases outside the gene matches: 3. This CDR3 is 15 amino acids long. In DNA, the CDR3 is TGTGCCAGCAGTTACTGGGACAGGGATCACACTGAAGCTTTCTTT. Translated, it gives CASSYWDRDHTEAFF.

This chain uses TRBV5-4 with TRBJ2-7; 8 nucleotides line up with TRBD1. J was trimmed by 6 bases and V by 4 bases; bases with no gene match: 12. CDR1 SGHNT and CDR2 YYREEE come from the germline V gene (reference sequence). The CDR3 is 15 amino acids. The CDR3 reads CASSTSDRADIEQYF. In DNA, the CDR3 is TGTGCCAGCAGCACATCGGACAGGGCTGATATCGAGCAGTACTTC.

The sample holds many counts of this clonotype. V and J are TRBV7-2 and TRBJ2-3; TRBD2 matches 9 bases. With V trimmed by 3 bases and J by 5 bases, 6 bases remained unmatched. The CDR3 is made up of 15 amino acids. Germline V gene sequence: CDR1 SGHTA, CDR2 FQGNSA. The CDR3 here is CASSFAGGRGDTQYF. The DNA for the CDR3 is TGTGCCAGCAGCTTCGCGGGGGGGCGGGGAGATACGCAGTATTTT.

The chain uses TRBV11-2 and TRBJ2-1; D possibly matches TRBD1 or TRBD2 (6 bases each). The V and J ends lost 5 bases and 4 bases respectively, with 18 bases between them. The CDR3 length is 16 residues. Germline-derived CDR1 and CDR2 are SGHAT and FQNNGV. CDR3 amino acids: CASSNPGLGHYNEQFF. The DNA of the CDR3 is TGTGCCAGCAGCAACCCGGGACTGGGACATTACAATGAGCAGTTCTTC. The variable domain in full, completed from reference TRBV11-2 and TRBJ2-1, reads EAGVAQSPRYKIIEKRQSVAFWCNPISGHATLYWYQQILGQGPKLLIQFQNNGVVDDSQLPKDRFSAERLKGVDSTLKIQPAKLEDSAVYLCASSNPGLGHYNEQFFGPGTRLTVL.

The chain couples TRBV7-9 to TRBJ1-4; no reliable D call. This CDR3 is built from 14 residues. The V gene's germline CDR1 is SEHNR and CDR2 FQNEAQ (reference sequence). Trimming stripped 6 bases from V and 7 bases from J, with 15 bases between. This chain's CDR3 is CASRGGNLAEKLFF. CDR3 DNA sequence: TGTGCCAGCAGGGGTGGAAATCTCGCTGAAAAACTGTTTTTT.

The chain recombines TRBV27 with TRBJ2-5; D possibly corresponds to TRBD1 (5 bases). V shed 7 bases and J shed 1 base, with 16 bases lying between them. In germline, CDR1 is MNHEY, CDR2 SMNVEV (reference sequence). The CDR3 loop spans 15 amino acids. The CDR3 region is CASTPLRQFQETQYF. CDR3 bases: TGTGCCAGCACCCCCTTGCGACAGTTCCAAGAGACCCAGTACTTC.

The CDR3: CASSQYGGNEKLFF. The CDR3 nucleotides read TGTGCCAGCAGCCAATACGGGGGGAATGAAAAACTGTTTTTT. The chain joins TRBV7-2 to TRBJ1-4, with TRBD1 as a possible D gene (5 bases). V was clipped by 5 bases and J by 5 bases, with 12 bases between them. Germline V gene data show CDR1 as SGHTA and CDR2 as FQGNSA. CDR3 length equals 14 residues. Using reference TRBV7-2 and TRBJ1-4 for the parts outside the CDR3, the full variable domain is GAGVSQSPSNKVTEKGKDVELRCDPISGHTALYWYRQSLGQGLEFLIYFQGNSAPDKSGLPSDRFSAERTGGSVSTLTIQRTQQEDSAVYLCASSQYGGNEKLFFGSGTQLSVL.

The chain combines TRBV7-9 with TRBJ2-3; D uncertain. The CDR3 contains 16 residues. The V gene's germline CDR1 is SEHNR and CDR2 FQNEAQ (reference sequence). Deletions cut 4 bases from V and 0 bases from J, with 14 bases between. The CDR3 DNA reads TGTGCCAGCAGCTCTGCTGACTCCCCTAGCACAGATACGCAGTATTTT. Protein product: CASSSADSPSTDTQYF.

The chain couples TRBV10-2 to TRBJ1-4; D may be TRBD1 (5 bases). The CDR3 is 15 amino acids. V was shortened by 3 bases and J by 4 bases, with 12 bases between the two germline ends. Looked up from germline, CDR1 is WSHSY and CDR2 is SAAADI. CDR3 in DNA: TGCGCCAGCAGTGAAGGCGGACATATTAATGAAAAACTGTTTTTT. Protein: CASSEGGHINEKLFF.

Many counts were recorded for this clonotype. The chain couples TRBV7-2 to TRBJ2-1, with 8 bases fitting TRBD2. Germline V gives CDR1 SGHTA, CDR2 FQGNSA. The CDR3 is made up of 16 amino acids. After removal of 4 bases from V and 7 bases from J, the junction contained 12 bases not matched to a gene. The CDR3 coding sequence is TGTGCCAGCAGCTCCCCCGGGGGGGCAGTAGGGAATGAGCAGTTCTTC. Residues: CASSSPGGAVGNEQFF.

The chain recombines TRBV7-6 with TRBJ2-2; D gene unclear. Per the germline V gene, CDR1 is SGHVS and CDR2 is FNYEAQ. The CDR3 consists of 13 residues. The germline V and J ends were trimmed by 2 bases and 8 bases, with 9 bases remaining between them. The CDR3 here is CASSLKMAGELFF. CDR3 sequence (DNA): TGTGCCAGCAGCTTAAAAATGGCGGGGGAGCTGTTTTTT.

The V and J genes are TRBV6-2 or TRBV6-3 and TRBJ2-5; no clear D. V lost 2 bases to trimming and J lost 4 bases, with 14 bases between them. Germline V gene sequence: CDR1 MNHEY, CDR2 SVGEGT. This CDR3 has 15 amino acids. The CDR3 DNA reads TGTGCCAGCAGTTACCTAAGGGATACGAGAGAGACCCAGTACTTC. It is translated as CASSYLRDTRETQYF.

This sequence joins TRBV4-3 and TRBJ2-5; D is perhaps TRBD2 (5 bases). The CDR3 extends over 18 amino acids. From germline, CDR1 is LGHNA and CDR2 YSLEER. The V gene lost 0 bases and the J gene lost 7 bases, with 24 bases spanning the gap. CDR3 sequence: CASSQDRTRSEGGGTQYF. The CDR3 region has the DNA TGCGCCAGCAGCCAAGACCGTACTAGAAGCGAGGGCGGAGGGACCCAGTACTTC.

This clonotype was recorded many times. The V and J genes are TRBV7-8 and TRBJ2-3; D perhaps matches TRBD2 (5 bases). The ends were cut back, 5 bases at V and 3 bases at J, with 21 bases in the middle. Germline V gives CDR1 SGHVS, CDR2 FQNEAQ. The CDR3 has 17 amino acids. CDR3 sequence reads: CASSPRGRAIATDTQYF. CDR3 nucleotide sequence: TGTGCCAGCAGCCCCCGGGGAAGAGCAATCGCTACAGATACGCAGTATTTT. Complete variable domain (other parts from reference TRBV7-8 and TRBJ2-3): GAGVSQSPRYKVAKRGQDVALRCDPISGHVSLFWYQQALGQGPEFLTYFQNEAQLDKSGLPSDRFFAERPEGSVSTLKIQRTQQEDSAVYLCASSPRGRAIATDTQYFGPGTRLTVL.

The rearrangement links TRBV24-1 to TRBJ2-1; weak D call: TRBD2 (6 bases). The germline CDR1 and CDR2 sequences are KGHDR and SFDVKD. The CDR3 has 15 residues. The V gene lost 4 bases and the J gene lost 8 bases, with 17 bases spanning the gap. The CDR3: CATSDSTTSYDEQFF. The CDR3 DNA reads TGTGCCACCAGTGACTCGACGACTAGTTATGATGAGCAGTTCTTC.

The CDR3 sequence is CASSFAGGGGNEQFF. CDR3 DNA: TGTGCCAGCAGCTTCGCCGGGGGTGGCGGTAATGAGCAGTTCTTC. The V gene is TRBV7-4, the J gene TRBJ2-1; possible D gene TRBD2, 6 bases. Trimming took off 3 bases at V and 7 bases at J, with 16 bases between the two ends. This CDR3 contains 15 residues. CDR1 is SGHVT and CDR2 is SQSDAQ in the germline V gene.